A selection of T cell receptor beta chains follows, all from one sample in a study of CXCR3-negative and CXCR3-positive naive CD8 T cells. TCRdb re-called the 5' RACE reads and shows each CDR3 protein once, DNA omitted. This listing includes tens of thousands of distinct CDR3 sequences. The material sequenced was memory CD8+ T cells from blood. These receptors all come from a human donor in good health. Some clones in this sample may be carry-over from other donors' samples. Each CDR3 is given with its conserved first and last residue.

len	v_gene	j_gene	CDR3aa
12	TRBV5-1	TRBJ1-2	CASSFLGSGYTF
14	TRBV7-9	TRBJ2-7	CASSLSPQALEQYF
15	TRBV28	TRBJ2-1	CASSLIQGGVDEQFF
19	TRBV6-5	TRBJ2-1	CASSYSRLYSTSGGPEQYF
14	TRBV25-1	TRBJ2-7	CASSASGSYDEQYF
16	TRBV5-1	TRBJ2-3	CASSLARRGNTDTQYF
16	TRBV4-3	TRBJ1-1	CASSQAQELAFTEAFF
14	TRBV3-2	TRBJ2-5	CASGLAGDQETQYF
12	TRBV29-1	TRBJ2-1	CSVYAGTVEQFF
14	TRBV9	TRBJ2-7	CASSAGHPANEQYF
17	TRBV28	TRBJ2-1	CASSQPRGGVTHNEQFF
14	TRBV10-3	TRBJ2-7	CAIRETGSSYEQYF
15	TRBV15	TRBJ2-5	CATSRRRREGETQYF
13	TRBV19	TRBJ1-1	CASTKAGYTEAFF
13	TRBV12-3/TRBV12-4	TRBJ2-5	CASRPQYQETQYF